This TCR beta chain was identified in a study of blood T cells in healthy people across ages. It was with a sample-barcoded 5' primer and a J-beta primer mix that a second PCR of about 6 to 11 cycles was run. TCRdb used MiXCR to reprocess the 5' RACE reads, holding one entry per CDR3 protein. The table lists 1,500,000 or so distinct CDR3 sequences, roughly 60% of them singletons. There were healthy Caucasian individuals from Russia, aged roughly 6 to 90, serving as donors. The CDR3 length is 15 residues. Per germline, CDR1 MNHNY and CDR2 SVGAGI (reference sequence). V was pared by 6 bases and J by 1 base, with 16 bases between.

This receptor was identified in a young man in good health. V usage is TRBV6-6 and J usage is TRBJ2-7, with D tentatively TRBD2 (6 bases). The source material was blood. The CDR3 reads CASSPGGWGSYEQYF. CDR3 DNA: TGTGCCAGCAGCCCCGGGGGATGGGGTTCCTACGAGCAGTACTTC.